These 9 T cell receptor beta chains were sequenced from one sample in a study of T cell responses to AZD1222 COVID-19 vaccine. Generated by immunoSEQ multiplex PCR, the TCRdb table keeps only in-frame clones and is missing some. The repertoire holds approximately 110,000 clones, with roughly 90% as singletons. The starting material was peripheral blood, obtained on day 0 of AZD1222 vaccination. These receptors all come from an adult in good health.

The chain employs TRBV6-2 or TRBV6-3 and TRBJ2-1; the match to TRBD2 covers 10 bases. The CDR3 covers 14 residues. Germline V CDR1 and CDR2: MNHEY, SVGEGT. J lost 5 bases, V lost 4 bases, and 2 bases had no gene match. CDR3 DNA sequence: TGTGCCAGCAGTTCTCTAGCGGGAGACAATGAGCAGTTCTTC. Translating gives CASSSLAGDNEQFF.

V usage is TRBV2 and J usage is TRBJ1-2; TRBD1 aligns across 7 bases. CDR3 length: 13 amino acids. CDR1 SNHLY and CDR2 FYNNEI come from the germline V gene. Germline trimming cut 6 bases from V and 8 bases from J; bases unmatched to any gene: 9. CDR3 in DNA: TGTGCCAGCAGGACGGGACAGTTCGGCGGCTACACCTTC. Translation: CASRTGQFGGYTF.

The V and J genes are TRBV7-8 and TRBJ2-5; 7 bases are a match to TRBD1. In germline, CDR1 is SGHVS, CDR2 FQNEAQ. The V gene end was trimmed by 3 bases and the J gene end by 5 bases; junction bases not matched to a gene: 6. This CDR3 has 14 amino acids. The CDR3 spells CASSLTGNAETQYF. CDR3 sequence (DNA): TGTGCCAGCAGCTTGACAGGGAATGCGGAGACCCAGTACTTC.

The genes are TRBV5-1 and TRBJ1-2; 10 bases map to TRBD1. CDR1 is SGHRS, CDR2 YFSETQ, per germline. J was trimmed by 7 bases and V by 4 bases; bases with no gene match: 4. There are 13 residues in the CDR3. The CDR3 is CASSKGQGTGYTF. Here the CDR3 DNA reads TGCGCCAGCAGCAAGGGACAGGGGACTGGCTACACCTTC. The full variable domain, with the rest looked up from reference TRBV5-1 and TRBJ1-2, is KAGVTQTPRYLIKTRGQQVTLSCSPISGHRSVSWYQQTPGQGLQFLFEYFSETQRNKGNFPGRFSGRQFSNSRSEMNVSTLELGDSALYLCASSKGQGTGYTFGSGTRLTVV.

CDR3 residues: CSVNRNFNYGYTF. CDR3 DNA sequence: TGCAGCGTTAATAGGAACTTTAACTATGGCTACACCTTC. V and J are TRBV29-1 and TRBJ1-2; D gene unclear. V lost 5 bases, J lost 1 base, and 11 bases lay in between. Germline V lookup: CDR1 SQVTM, CDR2 ANQGSEA. The CDR3 spans 13 residues.

This clone has just one count. The chain joins TRBV7-8 to TRBJ1-4; D call uncertain. Trimming cost V 5 bases and J 0 bases, with 7 bases left between them. The length of the CDR3 is 14 residues. Germline V gene data show CDR1 as SGHVS and CDR2 as FQNEAQ. The CDR3: CASSPLTTNEKLFF. Here the CDR3 DNA reads TGTGCCAGCAGCCCCCTGACAACTAATGAAAAACTGTTTTTT.

The chain is built from TRBV7-2 and TRBJ2-1, with 7 bases matching TRBD2. The CDR3 totals 14 residues. Germline V gives CDR1 SGHTA, CDR2 FQGNSA. V gave up 3 bases and J gave up 15 bases; unmatched junction bases: 14. In DNA, the CDR3 is TGTGCCAGCAGCTTCTCCGCGGGGGTCACGTCGGGGTTCTTC. Translated: CASSFSAGVTSGFF.

V is TRBV11-3 and J is TRBJ1-1; D is possibly TRBD1 (5 bases). The length of the CDR3 is 13 residues. CDR1 and CDR2 (germline): SGHNT, YENEEA. The V and J ends lost 7 bases and 5 bases respectively, with 14 bases between them. The DNA for the CDR3 is TGTGCCAGCACCCTTAGTGGGGGGACTGAAGCTTTCTTT. Translating gives CASTLSGGTEAFF.

The rearrangement links TRBV6-5 to TRBJ1-2; 7 positions match TRBD1. Trimming at V came to 5 bases and at J to 7 bases, leaving 7 bases not matched to a gene. This CDR3 has 13 residues. The germline gives CDR1 MNHEY, CDR2 SVGAGI. CDR3 region: CASSRVGGGGYTF. DNA for the CDR3: TGTGCCAGCAGTAGAGTAGGGGGCGGTGGCTACACCTTC.